Presented here are 16 T cell receptor beta chains from one specimen sequenced in a study of T-cell reconstitution after alpha-beta-depleted transplantation in children. Unique molecular identifiers were incorporated into the prepared TCRbeta library. A single record per CDR3 protein comes from TCRdb applying MiXCR to the PCR reads. The repertoire has fewer than 550,000 distinct CDR3 sequences, 15% to 20% of them found once; the top ten carry about 32%. Here the sequenced sample was PBMCs, mostly from graft donor cells, taken 360 days after TCRalphabeta/CD19-depleted stem cell transplant. The receptors here all came from a boy under two years old who had a stem cell transplant for Wiskott-Aldrich syndrome, so the T cells may come from the graft donor.

This clonotype was counted between two and nine times. The genes are TRBV7-7 and TRBJ2-1; 9 bases line up with TRBD2. V shed 2 bases, J shed 3 bases, and the junction held 8 bases outside the gene matches. The CDR3 sequence is 17 residues long. The germline gives CDR1 SSHAT, CDR2 FNYEAQ (reference sequence). Here the CDR3 DNA reads TGTGCCAGCAGCTTATTTCTCCCGACTAGCGGCTACAATGAGCAGTTCTTC. Amino acids: CASSLFLPTSGYNEQFF.

The V and J genes are TRBV20-1 and TRBJ2-7; D possibly uses TRBD1 or TRBD2 (6 bases each). The CDR3 totals 14 residues. Germline V lookup: CDR1 DFQATT, CDR2 SNEGSKA (reference sequence). V was cut by 1 base and J by 5 bases, with 15 bases left in between. DNA for the CDR3: TGCAGTGCTAGAGCGAGGGGGGTTTGGAACGAGCAGTACTTC. This codes for CSARARGVWNEQYF.

This clonotype appeared a few times. This chain links TRBV11-1 with TRBJ2-3; possible D gene TRBD2, 6 bases. The CDR3 is made up of 20 amino acids. Germline-derived CDR1 and CDR2 are SGHAT and FQDESV (reference sequence). The germline V and J ends were trimmed by 0 bases and 2 bases, with 24 bases remaining between them. CDR3 DNA: TGTGCCAGCAGCTTAGCCTTTCCGGGTGTGGGTAGCGGATTCACAGATACGCAGTATTTT. This gives the protein CASSLAFPGVGSGFTDTQYF.

In this sample, this clonotype turned up a few times. This chain connects TRBV3-1 to TRBJ2-1; D could derive from TRBD1 or TRBD2 (5 bases each). V gave up 1 base and J gave up 2 bases, with 18 bases separating them. Germline V gene sequence: CDR1 LGHDT, CDR2 YNNKEL (reference sequence). CDR3 length: 18 amino acids. CDR3 DNA: TGTGCCAGCAGCCAAGGCTCTTCCGGGACCCCTCCCTACAATGAGCAGTTCTTC. It codes for CASSQGSSGTPPYNEQFF.

The chain links TRBV20-1 to TRBJ2-1; D is undetermined. Trimming pared 6 bases from V and 13 bases from J, leaving 16 bases between. Germline-derived CDR1 and CDR2 are DFQATT and SNEGSKA (reference sequence). The CDR3 sequence is 11 residues long. CDR3: CSAPRTLVQFF. The CDR3 bases are TGCAGTGCCCCCCGGACCCTTGTACAGTTCTTC.

This clonotype was counted only a few times. This rearrangement joins TRBV11-2 to TRBJ2-1; 14 positions match TRBD2. With 5 bases clipped from V and 5 bases from J, the junction kept 5 bases outside the gene matches. This CDR3 spans 16 amino acids. Germline V CDR1 and CDR2: SGHAT, FQNNGV. The chain's CDR3 is CASSNRLAGGNNEQFF. CDR3 in DNA: TGTGCCAGCAGCAATCGACTAGCGGGAGGGAACAATGAGCAGTTCTTC.

The V call is TRBV20-1, the J call TRBJ1-4, with TRBD1 matching 8 bases. The CDR3 has 14 amino acids. V lost 5 bases and J lost 7; bases outside the gene matches: 9. Germline CDR1 DFQATT, CDR2 SNEGSKA (reference sequence). CDR3 sequence: CSAPRTGSPEKLFF. CDR3 nucleotides: TGCAGTGCTCCTCGGACAGGGAGTCCTGAAAAACTGTTTTTT.

The chain links TRBV12-3 or TRBV12-4 to TRBJ1-2, with D possibly matching TRBD1 (6 bases). Trimming removed 5 bases at V and 9 bases at J, with 16 bases between. CDR3 length equals 13 residues. The CDR3 DNA sequence: TGTGCCAGCAGTGGTACAGGGAGAATTCGCTACACCTTC. It translates to CASSGTGRIRYTF.

This clonotype turned up a few times. The chain joins TRBV21-1 to TRBJ1-1; the table gives TRBD1 as D, unverified against the DNA. TRBV21-1 is recorded as a pseudogene. The CDR3 spans 14 residues. The CDR3, as DNA: TGTGCCACCACTCCTCTCGGGGGGAACACTGAAGCTTTCTTT. Translation gives CATTPLGGNTEAFF.

A few counts support this clonotype. V and J are TRBV29-1 and TRBJ2-7; 7 nucleotides match TRBD1. The CDR3 contains 12 residues. J lost 0 bases, V lost 6 bases, and 2 bases had no gene match. The germline V gene has CDR1 SQVTM and CDR2 ANQGSEA. In DNA, the CDR3 is TGCAGCGTGGGACAGAACTCCTACGAGCAGTACTTC. This translates into CSVGQNSYEQYF.

The sample holds one count of this clonotype. This chain uses TRBV20-1 with TRBJ2-3; 9 bases agree with TRBD1. Germline CDR1 reads DFQATT; CDR2 reads SNEGSKA (reference sequence). V trimming: 0 bases; J trimming: 6 bases; junction bases outside the gene matches: 10. CDR3 length: 16 amino acids. CDR3 sequence (DNA): TGCAGTGCTAGAGATCCCGGACAGGGGAAGAGTGATACGCAGTATTTT. Amino acid sequence: CSARDPGQGKSDTQYF.

This clonotype was counted only a few times. The chain links TRBV12-3 or TRBV12-4 to TRBJ2-2; 10 bases agree with TRBD2. The V and J ends lost 3 bases and 4 bases, in that order; junction bases with no gene match: 2. This CDR3 spans 15 amino acids. CDR3 bases: TGTGCCAGCAGTTTTAGCGGGGGGCCCACCGGGGAGCTGTTTTTT. Translated: CASSFSGGPTGELFF.

The rearrangement joins TRBV4-1 to TRBJ2-2; the match to TRBD2 covers 12 bases. This CDR3 contains 17 residues. Germline V gives CDR1 MGHRA, CDR2 YSYEKL. Trimming removed 7 bases from V and 2 bases from J; junction bases left unmatched: 8. The CDR3 DNA reads as TGCGCCAGCAAAAGACTAGCGGGGGCCGGCAACACCGGGGAGCTGTTTTTT. Protein sequence: CASKRLAGAGNTGELFF.

This clonotype has just a few counts. The rearrangement uses TRBV7-9 and TRBJ2-7; 12 bases align to TRBD1. The CDR3 contains 13 residues. Germline trimming cut 4 bases from V and 6 bases from J; bases unmatched to any gene: 1. CDR1 and CDR2 from the germline V gene are SEHNR and FQNEAQ (reference sequence). The chain's CDR3 is CASSSGQGAEQYF. Here the CDR3 DNA reads TGTGCCAGCAGCTCGGGACAGGGGGCCGAGCAGTACTTC.

The V call is TRBV29-1, the J call TRBJ2-2; TRBD2 matches 11 bases. The germline gives CDR1 SQVTM, CDR2 ANQGSEA. The CDR3 length is 14 residues. V shed 4 bases and J 7 bases; nucleotides not matched to a gene: 5. The CDR3 DNA reads TGCAGCGTTGGGTCACTAGCGGGAGTCGGGGAGCTGTTTTTT. It specifies CSVGSLAGVGELFF.

V usage is TRBV11-2 and J usage is TRBJ2-1; D may be TRBD2 (5 bases). CDR3 length: 14 residues. Trimming shortened V by 3 bases and J by 11 bases, and 17 bases separated the two germline ends. From germline, CDR1 is SGHAT and CDR2 FQNNGV. This CDR3 reads CASSFPGIRKKQFF. The CDR3 region has the DNA TGTGCCAGCAGCTTCCCGGGGATCAGGAAAAAGCAGTTCTTC.